The 3 T cell receptor beta chains presented below share a single source sample, sequenced in a study of CD8+CD57+ T cells in acquired aplastic anemia. It was patients with CD8+CD57+ cell expansion by flow cytometry who were chosen for sequencing. CDR3 and TCR beta VDJ profiling relied on a genomic DNA template. TCRdb independently ran MiXCR on the reads; one entry per CDR3 protein. Of about 170,000 distinct CDR3 sequences in the sample, roughly 43% were seen once. What was sequenced was sorted CD4+, CD8+, or CD8+CD57+ T cells (not recorded which) from PBMCs. Every receptor here comes from a human donor with aplastic anemia.

The rearrangement uses TRBV7-8 and TRBJ2-1; no clear D. The V and J ends lost 4 bases and 2 bases respectively, with 12 bases between them. CDR1 and CDR2 (germline): SGHVS, FQNEAQ. The length of the CDR3 is 15 residues. The CDR3 coding sequence is TGTGCCAGCAGCTATAAAGTGGGCGCCTACAATGAGCAGTTCTTC. Protein: CASSYKVGAYNEQFF.

This clonotype was seen at least ten times. This chain joins TRBV10-2 and TRBJ1-1; D is perhaps TRBD1 (6 bases). CDR3 length equals 16 residues. Trimming shortened V by 0 bases and J by 1 base, and 12 bases separated the two germline ends. CDR1 and CDR2 (germline): WSHSY, SAAADI. CDR3 sequence reads: CASSESTGGGNTEAFF. CDR3 bases: TGCGCCAGCAGTGAGTCGACAGGAGGTGGGAACACTGAAGCTTTCTTT.

For this clonotype: With a much larger clone just one base away, this may be a read error. The chain has TRBV2 and TRBJ1-5; D unresolved. Trimming removed 8 bases from V and 2 bases from J, with 10 bases in between. The CDR3 is 13 residues long. The germline gives CDR1 SNHLY, CDR2 FYNNEI. CDR3 loop: CASGITGNQPQHF. CDR3 bases: TGTGCCAGCGGAATAACAGGCAATCAGCCCCAGCATTTT.